These 19 T cell receptor beta chains were sequenced from one sample in a study of blood T cell repertoires in COVID-19. Only in-frame clones appear in the TCRdb table, and some are missing; sequencing was by immunoSEQ multiplex PCR. Of 35,000 to 45,000 clones in the sample, about 88% were seen once. The specimen was peripheral blood. These receptors were obtained from a human donor in a cohort sampled during active COVID-19.

The chain joins TRBV5-1 to TRBJ1-1; TRBD1 matches 9 bases. With V trimmed by 7 bases and J by 1 base, 14 bases remained unmatched. Germline CDR1 SGHRS, CDR2 YFSETQ. This CDR3 region has 17 residues. In DNA form, the CDR3 reads TGCGCCAGCTCTCCCGGGACAGGGCCGGGGGGGAACACTGAAGCTTTCTTT. The encoded protein is CASSPGTGPGGNTEAFF.

The CDR3 sequence: CASSYGGAREKLFF. DNA of the CDR3: TGTGCCAGCAGTTACGGGGGCGCGAGGGAAAAACTGTTTTTT. This chain joins TRBV6-5 and TRBJ1-4, with D perhaps matching TRBD1 (6 bases). This CDR3 has 14 amino acids. Germline assignment: CDR1 MNHEY and CDR2 SVGAGI. The V and J ends lost 2 bases and 8 bases respectively, with 12 bases between them.

The CDR3 nucleotides are TGTGCCAGTAAAGGACAGGGCCCAAATCAGCCCCAGCATTTT. It is translated as CASKGQGPNQPQHF. The chain has TRBV6-5 and TRBJ1-5; 8 bases align to TRBD1. The CDR3 totals 14 residues. The ends lost 9 bases at V and 4 bases at J; junction bases unmatched: 8. CDR1 is MNHEY, CDR2 SVGAGI, per germline.

The gene calls are TRBV11-2 and TRBJ1-6; D call uncertain. The CDR3 length is 12 residues. CDR1 and CDR2 from the germline V gene are SGHAT and FQNNGV. Trimming took 5 bases from V and 14 from J, leaving 13 bases between them. CDR3 sequence reads: CASSPAQRTLHF. The CDR3 DNA follows: TGTGCCAGCAGCCCCGCACAGAGAACCCTCCACTTT. Combining the CDR3 with reference TRBV11-2 and TRBJ1-6 gives the whole variable domain EAGVAQSPRYKIIEKRQSVAFWCNPISGHATLYWYQQILGQGPKLLIQFQNNGVVDDSQLPKDRFSAERLKGVDSTLKIQPAKLEDSAVYLCASSPAQRTLHFGNGTRLTVT.

This rearrangement joins TRBV11-2 to TRBJ2-3; 8 bases are a match to TRBD2. This CDR3 comprises 16 residues. Trimming cost V 5 bases and J 3 bases; bases outside gene matches: 10. Germline CDR1 and CDR2: SGHAT and FQNNGV. Written as DNA, the CDR3 is TGTGCCAGCAGCCCCAGAGGCGGGGGGCTAACAGATACGCAGTATTTT. Its protein product is CASSPRGGGLTDTQYF.

This rearrangement joins TRBV19 to TRBJ1-5, with D possibly matching TRBD1 (6 bases). The CDR3 totals 15 residues. The V end lost 10 bases, the J end lost 0 bases, and 16 bases lay between the germline ends. The germline V gene encodes CDR1 LNHDA and CDR2 SQIVND (reference sequence). CDR3 region: CATRGGDYSNQPQHF. The CDR3 nucleotides are TGTGCCACCCGAGGGGGAGATTATAGCAATCAGCCCCAGCATTTT.

V gene TRBV13 combines with J gene TRBJ1-1; weak D call: TRBD1 (6 bases). Trimming pared 6 bases from V and 6 bases from J, leaving 14 bases between. Germline V gene sequence: CDR1 PRHDT, CDR2 FYEKMQ (reference sequence). This CDR3 is built from 13 residues. For the CDR3, the DNA is TGTGCCAGCAGTTACAGGGTGATGGCTGAAGCTTTCTTT. Translation gives CASSYRVMAEAFF.

The chain uses TRBV27 and TRBJ1-1; perhaps TRBD1 as D (6 bases). The CDR3 has 14 amino acids. CDR1 is MNHEY and CDR2 is SMNVEV in the germline V gene (reference sequence). The germline V and J ends were trimmed by 4 bases and 2 bases, with 11 bases remaining between them. CDR3 in amino acids: CASSYAGENTEAFF. The CDR3 nucleotides read TGTGCCAGCAGTTATGCAGGGGAAAACACTGAAGCTTTCTTT.

V and J are TRBV30 and TRBJ2-7; 7 positions agree with TRBD2. CDR3 length: 14 residues. Germline-derived CDR1 and CDR2 are GTSNPN and SVGIG (reference sequence). With 2 bases clipped from V and 4 bases from J, the junction kept 8 bases outside the gene matches. The chain's CDR3 is CAWSRGGDPYEQYF. Here the CDR3 DNA reads TGTGCCTGGAGTCGTGGGGGGGACCCTTACGAGCAGTACTTC.

J is TRBJ1-2 and V is TRBV4-1; 7 nucleotides match TRBD1. The CDR3 has 17 residues. The germline CDR1 and CDR2 sequences are MGHRA and YSYEKL. Trimming took 4 bases from V and 4 from J; bases not matched to a gene: 15. The CDR3 region is CASSLGGRGRSGYGYTF. For the CDR3, the DNA is TGCGCCAGCAGCCTAGGGGGCAGGGGCCGTTCCGGCTATGGCTACACCTTC.

CDR3 protein: CAWNRLAGPYEQYF. CDR3 in DNA: TGTGCCTGGAACAGACTAGCGGGGCCCTACGAGCAGTACTTC. The V call is TRBV30, the J call TRBJ2-7; TRBD2 matches 11 bases. Germline V CDR1 and CDR2: GTSNPN, SVGIG (reference sequence). The ends lost 4 bases at V and 2 bases at J; junction bases unmatched: 4. The CDR3 has 14 amino acids.

Relative to its sample, this clone is medium-sized. The CDR3 sequence is CAVRTAPGSYNSPLHF. The DNA for the CDR3 is TGTGCCGTACGGACAGCTCCCGGCTCCTATAATTCACCCCTCCACTTT. The gene calls are TRBV10-3 and TRBJ1-6, with D tentatively TRBD1 (6 bases). The V gene lost 11 bases and the J gene lost 0 bases, with 17 bases spanning the gap. The germline CDR1 and CDR2 sequences are ENHRY and SYGVKD. The CDR3 runs 16 residues.

The V and J genes are TRBV7-2 and TRBJ2-1, with 7 bases matching TRBD2. J lost 1 base, V lost 6 bases, and 9 bases had no gene match. Per germline, CDR1 SGHTA and CDR2 FQGNSA. The CDR3 spans 16 residues. As DNA, the CDR3 is TGTGCCAGCAGGCCTACTAGCGAGAGGTCCTACAATGAGCAGTTCTTC. The encoded protein is CASRPTSERSYNEQFF.

The chain is built from TRBV19 and TRBJ1-1; 7 bases align to TRBD1. V shed 0 bases and J 3 bases; nucleotides not matched to a gene: 7. The germline CDR1 and CDR2 sequences are LNHDA and SQIVND (reference sequence). The CDR3 runs 16 residues. The CDR3 bases are TGTGCCAGTAGTATAGACGCGACAGGGAGCGACACTGAAGCTTTCTTT. It translates to CASSIDATGSDTEAFF.

This chain connects TRBV19 to TRBJ2-3; D perhaps matches TRBD1 (5 bases). This CDR3 is 16 amino acids long. The V end was cut by 2 bases, the J end by 4 bases, with 16 bases between. The V gene's germline CDR1 is LNHDA and CDR2 SQIVND (reference sequence). CDR3 sequence reads: CASSIRSRVYADTQYF. The CDR3 DNA sequence: TGTGCCAGTAGTATACGGTCCAGGGTCTATGCAGATACGCAGTATTTT.

The CDR3 DNA sequence: TGTGCCAGCAGCCCGGACAGGGGGATTCAGCCCCAGCATTTT. Translation gives CASSPDRGIQPQHF. The J gene is TRBJ1-5, the V gene TRBV5-4, with TRBD1 identical over 10 bases. The CDR3 sequence is 14 residues long. CDR1 and CDR2 from the germline V gene are SGHNT and YYREEE (reference sequence). Trimming took 4 bases from V and 6 from J; bases not matched to a gene: 4.

CDR3 residues: CASRHRGLSYEQYF. CDR3 DNA: TGTGCCAGCAGGCACAGGGGGCTTTCCTACGAGCAGTACTTC. The rearrangement uses TRBV6-5 and TRBJ2-7; TRBD1 agrees at 9 bases. Germline CDR1 is MNHEY and CDR2 is SVGAGI. V was clipped by 6 bases and J by 1 base; unmatched bases: 4. This CDR3 region has 14 residues.

The V and J genes are TRBV7-9 and TRBJ2-1; 9 bases agree with TRBD1. The ends lost 5 bases at V and 4 bases at J; junction bases unmatched: 6. CDR3 length equals 15 residues. CDR1 SEHNR and CDR2 FQNEAQ come from the germline V gene (reference sequence). The CDR3 nucleotides are TGTGCCAGCAGCCCAGGGACAGGGCCTTACAATGAGCAGTTCTTC. Its translation is CASSPGTGPYNEQFF.

The J gene is TRBJ1-1, the V gene TRBV6-4, with TRBD1 identical over 7 bases. V shed 6 bases, J shed 0 bases, and the junction held 1 base outside the gene matches. In germline, CDR1 is MRHNA, CDR2 SNTAGT. CDR3 length: 13 amino acids. Here the CDR3 DNA reads TGTGCCAGCAGGGGACAGTTGAACACTGAAGCTTTCTTT. Its translation is CASRGQLNTEAFF.